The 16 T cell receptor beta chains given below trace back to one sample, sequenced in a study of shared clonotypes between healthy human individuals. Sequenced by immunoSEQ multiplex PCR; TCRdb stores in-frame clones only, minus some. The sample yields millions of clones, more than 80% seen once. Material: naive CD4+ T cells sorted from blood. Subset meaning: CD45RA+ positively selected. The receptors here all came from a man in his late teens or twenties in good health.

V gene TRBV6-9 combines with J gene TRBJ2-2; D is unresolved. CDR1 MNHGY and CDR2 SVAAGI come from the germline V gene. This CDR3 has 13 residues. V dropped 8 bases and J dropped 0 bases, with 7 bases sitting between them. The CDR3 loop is CASQDSNTGELFF. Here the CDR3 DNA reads TGTGCCAGCCAGGATTCGAACACCGGGGAGCTGTTTTTT.

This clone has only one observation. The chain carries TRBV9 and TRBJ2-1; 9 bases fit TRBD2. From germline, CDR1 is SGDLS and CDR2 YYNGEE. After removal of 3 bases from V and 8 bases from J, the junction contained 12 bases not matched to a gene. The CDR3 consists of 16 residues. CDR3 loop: CASSEPSGGRADEQFF. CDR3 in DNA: TGTGCCAGCAGCGAGCCCTCTGGCGGGAGGGCCGATGAGCAGTTCTTC.

This CDR3 is CASAVGTGGEKLFF. The CDR3 nucleotides are TGTGCCAGCGCCGTCGGGACAGGGGGAGAAAAACTGTTTTTT. V and J are TRBV7-6 and TRBJ1-4, with 11 bases fitting TRBD1. In germline, CDR1 is SGHVS, CDR2 FNYEAQ. V dropped 8 bases and J dropped 8; count of bases not matched to a gene: 7. The CDR3 has 14 residues.

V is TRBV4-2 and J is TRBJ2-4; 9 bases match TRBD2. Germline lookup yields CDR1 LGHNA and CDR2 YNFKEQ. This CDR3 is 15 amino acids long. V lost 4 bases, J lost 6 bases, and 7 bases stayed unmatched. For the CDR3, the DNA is TGTGCCAGCAGCCGGGGCGGGGGGGACTCAAACATTCAGTACTTC. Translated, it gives CASSRGGGDSNIQYF.

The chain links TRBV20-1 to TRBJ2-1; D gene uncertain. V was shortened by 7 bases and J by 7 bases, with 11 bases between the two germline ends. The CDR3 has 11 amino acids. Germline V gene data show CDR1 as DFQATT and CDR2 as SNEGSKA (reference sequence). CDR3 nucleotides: TGCAGTGTTACACTCGGGAATGAGCAGTTCTTC. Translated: CSVTLGNEQFF.

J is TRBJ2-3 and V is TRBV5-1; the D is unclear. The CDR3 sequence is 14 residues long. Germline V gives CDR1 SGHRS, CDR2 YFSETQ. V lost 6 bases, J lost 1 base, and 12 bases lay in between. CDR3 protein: CASTSQTGTDTQYF. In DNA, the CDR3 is TGCGCCAGCACCTCACAGACTGGCACAGATACGCAGTATTTT.

The CDR3 reads CASSLGAGGFEQYF. The CDR3 DNA reads TGTGCCAGCAGCTTGGGAGCGGGAGGCTTCGAGCAGTACTTC. V usage is TRBV5-4 and J usage is TRBJ2-7; 9 bases are a match to TRBD2. V trimming: 0 bases; J trimming: 6 bases; junction bases outside the gene matches: 4. The CDR3 totals 14 residues. Germline values: CDR1 SGHNT, CDR2 YYREEE (reference sequence).

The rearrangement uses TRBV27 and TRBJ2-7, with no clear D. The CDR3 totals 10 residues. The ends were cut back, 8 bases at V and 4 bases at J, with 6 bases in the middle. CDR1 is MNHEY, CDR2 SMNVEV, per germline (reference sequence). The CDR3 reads CASGPYEQYF. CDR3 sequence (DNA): TGTGCCAGCGGACCGTACGAGCAGTACTTC.

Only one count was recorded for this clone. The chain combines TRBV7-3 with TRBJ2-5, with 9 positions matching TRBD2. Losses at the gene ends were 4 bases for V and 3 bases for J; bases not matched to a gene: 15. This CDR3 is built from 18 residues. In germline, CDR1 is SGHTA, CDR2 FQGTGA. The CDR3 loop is CASSSPHGAGGREETQYF. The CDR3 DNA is TGTGCCAGCAGCTCACCCCACGGGGCGGGGGGGCGTGAAGAGACCCAGTACTTC.

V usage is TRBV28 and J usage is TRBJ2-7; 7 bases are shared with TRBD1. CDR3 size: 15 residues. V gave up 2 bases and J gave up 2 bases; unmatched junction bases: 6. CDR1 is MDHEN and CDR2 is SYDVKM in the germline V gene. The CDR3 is CASSLPTGPPYEQYF. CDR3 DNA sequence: TGTGCCAGCAGTTTACCGACAGGGCCCCCCTACGAGCAGTACTTC.

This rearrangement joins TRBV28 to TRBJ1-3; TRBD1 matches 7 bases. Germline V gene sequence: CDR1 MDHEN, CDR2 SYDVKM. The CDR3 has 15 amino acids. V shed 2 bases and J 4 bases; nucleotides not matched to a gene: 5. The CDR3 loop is CASSLADRAGNTIYF. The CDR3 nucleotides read TGTGCCAGCAGTTTAGCCGACAGGGCCGGAAACACCATATATTTT.

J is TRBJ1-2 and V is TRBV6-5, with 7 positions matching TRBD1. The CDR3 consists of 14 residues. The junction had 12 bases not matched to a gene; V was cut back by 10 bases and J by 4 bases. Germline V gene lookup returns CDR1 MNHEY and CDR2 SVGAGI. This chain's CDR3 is CAIAPAGTAYGYTF. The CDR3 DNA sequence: TGTGCCATTGCCCCCGCCGGGACAGCCTATGGCTACACCTTC.

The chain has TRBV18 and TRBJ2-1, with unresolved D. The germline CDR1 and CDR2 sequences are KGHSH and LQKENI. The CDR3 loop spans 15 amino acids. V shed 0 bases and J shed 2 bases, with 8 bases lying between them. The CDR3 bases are TGTGCCAGCTCACCACCCCTAGTCGCCTACAATGAGCAGTTCTTC. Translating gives CASSPPLVAYNEQFF.

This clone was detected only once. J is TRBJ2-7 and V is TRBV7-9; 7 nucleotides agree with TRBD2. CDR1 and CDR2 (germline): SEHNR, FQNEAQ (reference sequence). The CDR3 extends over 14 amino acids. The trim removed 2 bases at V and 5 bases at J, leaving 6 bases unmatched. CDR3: CASSLLAGVNEQYF. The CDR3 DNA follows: TGTGCCAGCAGCTTATTGGCGGGGGTAAACGAGCAGTACTTC.

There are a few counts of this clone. This chain's CDR3 is CASSPPGQGVQPQHF. The CDR3 DNA sequence: TGTGCCAGCAGTCCCCCGGGACAGGGGGTTCAGCCCCAGCATTTT. This chain uses TRBV28 with TRBJ1-5; the match to TRBD1 covers 11 bases. The CDR3 runs 15 residues. Germline V gives CDR1 MDHEN, CDR2 SYDVKM. V gave up 5 bases and J gave up 6 bases; unmatched junction bases: 6.

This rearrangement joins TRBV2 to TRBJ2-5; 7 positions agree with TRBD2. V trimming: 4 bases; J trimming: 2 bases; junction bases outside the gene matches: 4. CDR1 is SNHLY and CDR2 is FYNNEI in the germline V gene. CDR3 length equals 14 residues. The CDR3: CASSGLGLQETQYF. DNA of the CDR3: TGTGCCAGCAGTGGTTTGGGACTACAAGAGACCCAGTACTTC.